The 30 T cell receptor beta chains in this list originate from one sample, sequenced in a study of T cells in Graves' hyperthyroidism and ophthalmopathy. Amplification targeted TCR beta CDR3 regions from RNA transcripts. HTBI primers were employed in a first-round RT-PCR of the TCR CDR3. Via MiXCR, TCRdb re-called the multiplex PCR reads, giving one row per CDR3 protein. The table includes about 600,000 distinct CDR3 sequences, over 12% detected once. The sequencing input was blood. These receptors were obtained from a young woman with Graves' ophthalmopathy.

The sample holds many counts of this clonotype. This chain uses TRBV9 with TRBJ2-3, with 8 bases matching TRBD2. V lost 3 bases and J lost 4; bases outside the gene matches: 10. This CDR3 contains 16 residues. Germline CDR1 is SGDLS and CDR2 is YYNGEE. CDR3 bases: TGTGCCAGCAGCGCGAAGCGGGAGATGAGGGCAGATACGCAGTATTTT. Amino acids: CASSAKREMRADTQYF.

The table lists this clonotype with many counts. The chain couples TRBV7-9 to TRBJ1-2; 7 positions agree with TRBD1. In germline, CDR1 is SEHNR, CDR2 FQNEAQ (reference sequence). This CDR3 has 14 amino acids. The trim removed 4 bases at V and 4 bases at J, leaving 6 bases unmatched. The CDR3 sequence is CASSSGQDLYGYTF. CDR3 nucleotide sequence: TGTGCCAGCAGCTCTGGACAGGACCTCTATGGCTACACCTTC.

This clonotype has a handful of counts. The V gene is TRBV6-5, the J gene TRBJ1-4; maybe TRBD1 (5 bases). The CDR3 covers 16 residues. The ends were cut back, 1 base at V and 7 bases at J, with 16 bases in the middle. CDR1 MNHEY and CDR2 SVGAGI come from the germline V gene. The CDR3 loop reads CASSYLQRSGGEKLFF. Here the CDR3 DNA reads TGTGCCAGCAGTTACTTACAAAGGTCGGGGGGTGAAAAACTGTTTTTT.

This clonotype was seen at least ten times. The V call is TRBV28, the J call TRBJ2-3; TRBD2 agrees at 7 bases. CDR3 length: 17 amino acids. The ends lost 6 bases at V and 4 bases at J; junction bases unmatched: 16. Germline V gene sequence: CDR1 MDHEN, CDR2 SYDVKM. CDR3 amino acids: CASSSPGAGVVSDTQYF. Here the CDR3 DNA reads TGTGCCAGCAGCTCCCCCGGCGCGGGAGTGGTATCAGATACGCAGTATTTT.

This clonotype was observed many times. Written as DNA, the CDR3 is TGTGCCAGCAGGTCACCGGGACAGGGTTTTTACAATGAGCAGTTCTTC. Protein: CASRSPGQGFYNEQFF. The J gene is TRBJ2-1, the V gene TRBV6-1, with 9 bases lining up with TRBD1. Germline V gene lookup returns CDR1 MNHNS and CDR2 SASEGT. Germline trimming cut 6 bases from V and 4 bases from J; bases unmatched to any gene: 10. The CDR3 loop spans 16 amino acids.

This clonotype was recorded many times. V and J are TRBV7-9 and TRBJ2-1; TRBD2 might be the D (5 bases). Trimming removed 1 base at V and 6 bases at J, with 13 bases between. Germline values: CDR1 SEHNR, CDR2 FQNEAQ (reference sequence). The CDR3 sequence is 15 residues long. The CDR3 loop is CASSLVGSAINEQFF. DNA of the CDR3: TGTGCCAGCAGCTTAGTGGGTAGCGCCATCAATGAGCAGTTCTTC. Full variable domain (outside the CDR3, taken from reference TRBV7-9 and TRBJ2-1): DTGVSQNPRHKITKRGQNVTFRCDPISEHNRLYWYRQTLGQGPEFLTYFQNEAQLEKSRLLSDRFSAERPKGSFSTLEIQRTEQGDSAMYLCASSLVGSAINEQFFGPGTRLTVL.

The sample holds many counts of this clonotype. J is TRBJ2-1 and V is TRBV12-3 or TRBV12-4; no clear D gene. The CDR3 has 11 amino acids. V lost 6 bases and J 6 bases, leaving 6 bases between the germline ends. The CDR3 region is CASSFGNEQFF. The CDR3 DNA reads as TGTGCCAGCAGCTTCGGCAATGAGCAGTTCTTC.

The chain has TRBV9 and TRBJ2-5; D is possibly TRBD1 or TRBD2 (5 bases each). The CDR3 consists of 15 residues. Germline CDR1 SGDLS, CDR2 YYNGEE. Trimming took off 0 bases at V and 1 base at J, with 10 bases between the two ends. CDR3 amino acids: CASSVGAGTQETQYF. The DNA of the CDR3 is TGTGCCAGCAGCGTAGGTGCAGGGACCCAAGAGACCCAGTACTTC.

This clonotype was observed at least ten times. Mismatch with germline at one junction end may stem from a read error. The rearrangement uses TRBV7-7 and TRBJ2-2; the match to TRBD2 covers 7 bases. CDR1 and CDR2 from the germline V gene are SSHAT and FNYEAQ (reference sequence). This CDR3 spans 16 amino acids. DNA of the CDR3: TGTGCTAGCAGCTTAGAAGCGGGACGCGACACCGGGGAGCTGTTTTTT. It encodes CASSLEAGRDTGELFF.

In its sample, this clonotype was seen a few times. The chain has TRBV18 and TRBJ2-7, with D unresolved. The germline gives CDR1 KGHSH, CDR2 LQKENI. Deletions cut 0 bases from V and 4 bases from J, with 16 bases between. The CDR3 spans 16 residues. The chain's CDR3 is CASSPPPGSTLYEQYF. The CDR3 DNA reads as TGTGCCAGCTCACCACCCCCTGGCAGCACCCTATACGAGCAGTACTTC.

V is TRBV4-1 and J is TRBJ2-7; tentative D call: TRBD2 (5 bases). Germline-derived CDR1 and CDR2 are MGHRA and YSYEKL. Trimming took 4 bases from V and 7 from J, leaving 11 bases between them. The CDR3 consists of 12 residues. As DNA, the CDR3 is TGCGCCAGCAGCCGATTCCCGGGGGAGCAGTACTTC. It is translated as CASSRFPGEQYF.

This clonotype was found many times. The V and J genes are TRBV5-6 and TRBJ2-1, with D possibly matching TRBD1 (5 bases). The CDR3 has 14 amino acids. Trimming cost V 1 base and J 4 bases, with 9 bases left between them. Germline CDR1 SGHDT, CDR2 YYEEEE. This CDR3 is CASSLPQVYNEQFF. The CDR3, as DNA: TGTGCCAGCAGCTTGCCACAGGTTTACAATGAGCAGTTCTTC.

This clonotype was counted many times. The chain joins TRBV18 to TRBJ2-7; 8 positions agree with TRBD1. This CDR3 contains 13 residues. V was pared by 4 bases and J by 2 bases, with 1 base of the junction left unmatched. Germline V gives CDR1 KGHSH, CDR2 LQKENI. The CDR3 nucleotides are TGTGCCAGCTCACGGGACAGGACCTACGAGCAGTACTTC. Amino acids: CASSRDRTYEQYF.

This clonotype was picked up many times. CDR3 DNA sequence: TGTGCCAGCAGTAGGCGACAGGGAATGAACACTGAAGCTTTCTTT. Translating it yields CASSRRQGMNTEAFF. The chain uses TRBV6-2 or TRBV6-3 and TRBJ1-1; 7 positions agree with TRBD1. V lost 5 bases, J lost 0 bases, and 6 bases stayed unmatched. CDR3 size: 15 residues. In germline, CDR1 is MNHEY, CDR2 SVGEGT.

About this clonotype: The junction differs from germline at one of its ends, possibly a read error. The chain combines TRBV4-1 with TRBJ1-5; possible D gene TRBD1, 5 bases. This CDR3 spans 19 amino acids. Germline V gives CDR1 MGHRA, CDR2 YSYEKL. The CDR3 region has the DNA TGCGCCAGCAGCCAATGGGTTATTCGGTTAAGCCAGGACAATCGGCCCCAGCATTTT. Protein sequence: CASSQWVIRLSQDNRPQHF.

Details on this clonotype: A much larger clone lies a single base off, so this may be a read error. J is TRBJ2-2 and V is TRBV20-1; D is perhaps TRBD2 (5 bases). Germline V gene data show CDR1 as DFQATT and CDR2 as SNEGSKA (reference sequence). The CDR3 contains 14 residues. The CDR3 loop is CSARVGSVPGELSF. CDR3 bases: TGCAGTGCTAGAGTGGGATCGGTACCCGGGGAGCTGTCTTTT.

This clonotype has more than one count but fewer than ten. The chain recombines TRBV29-1 with TRBJ1-4; D is perhaps TRBD1 (6 bases). The CDR3 contains 13 residues. V was trimmed by 2 bases and J by 5 bases, leaving 9 bases between them. Germline lookup yields CDR1 SQVTM and CDR2 ANQGSEA. CDR3 nucleotides: TGCAGCGTTGAAAGTAGGGGGAATGAAAAACTGTTTTTT. It encodes CSVESRGNEKLFF. Supplemented by reference TRBV29-1 and TRBJ1-4, the full variable domain reads SAVISQKPSRDICQRGTSLTIQCQVDSQVTMMFWYRQQPGQSLTLIATANQGSEATYESGFVIDKFPISRPNLTFSTLTVSNMSPEDSSIYLCSVESRGNEKLFFGSGTQLSVL.

This clonotype was seen many times. One end of the junction varies from germline; a read error may be responsible. The chain employs TRBV7-9 and TRBJ2-7; D gene uncertain. This CDR3 has 15 amino acids. The germline V gene has CDR1 SEHNR and CDR2 FQNEAQ (reference sequence). The chain's CDR3 is CANSYVPASSYEQYF. The CDR3 DNA reads as TGTGCCAACAGCTACGTACCGGCCAGCTCCTACGAGCAGTACTTC.

In its sample, this clonotype was seen a few times. The chain combines TRBV19 with TRBJ2-1, with 7 bases identical to TRBD1. The CDR3 has 15 amino acids. Losses at the gene ends were 3 bases for V and 7 bases for J; bases not matched to a gene: 9. CDR1 and CDR2 (germline): LNHDA, SQIVND (reference sequence). The CDR3, as DNA: TGTGCCAGTAGTATCAACAGGGGTAGAAGGAATGAGCAGTTCTTC. It yields the protein CASSINRGRRNEQFF.

The V call is TRBV4-1, the J call TRBJ1-2, with D possibly TRBD1 on 5 matching bases. V dropped 0 bases and J dropped 1 base, with 9 bases sitting between them. There are 15 residues in the CDR3. Germline CDR1 is MGHRA and CDR2 is YSYEKL. In DNA, the CDR3 is TGCGCCAGCAGCCAAGAGCGGGGGGATAACTATGGCTACACCTTC. Its protein product is CASSQERGDNYGYTF.

There are a few counts of this clonotype. This rearrangement joins TRBV7-2 to TRBJ2-3; 8 bases fit TRBD2. CDR3 length: 16 amino acids. Germline CDR1 and CDR2: SGHTA and FQGNSA. Trimming at V came to 5 bases and at J to 0 bases, leaving 7 bases not matched to a gene. CDR3 coding DNA: TGTGCCAGCAGCGCCCGGCCTAGCGGGAGCACAGATACGCAGTATTTT. Translation gives CASSARPSGSTDTQYF. Combining the CDR3 with reference TRBV7-2 and TRBJ2-3 gives the whole variable domain GAGVSQSPSNKVTEKGKDVELRCDPISGHTALYWYRQSLGQGLEFLIYFQGNSAPDKSGLPSDRFSAERTGGSVSTLTIQRTQQEDSAVYLCASSARPSGSTDTQYFGPGTRLTVL.

This clonotype was observed many times. The gene calls are TRBV7-8 and TRBJ2-7, with 7 bases matching TRBD2. This CDR3 is 17 amino acids long. Trimming cost V 5 bases and J 3 bases; bases outside gene matches: 16. Per germline, CDR1 SGHVS and CDR2 FQNEAQ. The CDR3 spells CASSPRESPGPNYEQYF. CDR3 DNA: TGTGCCAGCAGCCCGCGGGAGTCGCCCGGCCCAAACTACGAGCAGTACTTC.

In its sample, this clonotype was seen a few times. V and J are TRBV6-2 or TRBV6-3 and TRBJ2-7; TRBD2 is a possible D gene (5 bases). Per the germline V gene, CDR1 is MNHEY and CDR2 is SVGEGT. The CDR3 has 13 residues. Trimming removed 8 bases from V and 2 bases from J, with 13 bases in between. The CDR3 bases are TGTGCCAGCGTTATGTCCGGGGCCTACGAGCAGTACTTC. This translates into CASVMSGAYEQYF.

This clonotype was recorded many times. The gene calls are TRBV7-2 and TRBJ2-5; tentatively, D is TRBD1 (6 bases). Per the germline V gene, CDR1 is SGHTA and CDR2 is FQGNSA. The V gene lost 5 bases and the J gene lost 4 bases, with 20 bases spanning the gap. The CDR3 sequence is 16 residues long. This chain's CDR3 is CASSTQGGTRGETQYF. The DNA for the CDR3 is TGTGCCAGCAGCACCCAAGGGGGTACTCGGGGAGAGACCCAGTACTTC. The full variable domain, completed using reference TRBV7-2 and TRBJ2-5, is GAGVSQSPSNKVTEKGKDVELRCDPISGHTALYWYRQSLGQGLEFLIYFQGNSAPDKSGLPSDRFSAERTGGSVSTLTIQRTQQEDSAVYLCASSTQGGTRGETQYFGPGTRLLVL.

The sample holds many counts of this clonotype. The genes are TRBV6-2 or TRBV6-3 and TRBJ2-2; D call uncertain. This CDR3 region has 13 residues. Germline V CDR1 and CDR2: MNHEY, SVGEGT. Trimming stripped 0 bases from V and 6 bases from J, with 5 bases between. CDR3 amino acids: CASSYSFAGELFF. The CDR3 DNA reads as TGTGCCAGCAGTTACTCGTTCGCCGGGGAGCTGTTTTTT.

This clonotype was seen ten or more times. The chain employs TRBV27 and TRBJ2-3; maybe TRBD2 (6 bases). Germline V CDR1 and CDR2: MNHEY, SMNVEV (reference sequence). The CDR3 contains 15 residues. The germline V and J ends were trimmed by 3 bases and 1 base, with 11 bases remaining between them. The chain's CDR3 is CASSFSERGTDTQYF. CDR3 DNA sequence: TGTGCCAGCAGTTTTTCAGAGCGGGGCACAGATACGCAGTATTTT.

Many counts were recorded for this clonotype. The V and J genes are TRBV28 and TRBJ1-6, with 7 bases fitting TRBD1. The CDR3 has 15 amino acids. The ends lost 6 bases at V and 8 bases at J; junction bases unmatched: 10. Germline V lookup: CDR1 MDHEN, CDR2 SYDVKM. CDR3 residues: CASSLLRGDYSPLHF. CDR3 DNA: TGTGCCAGCAGCCTCCTCAGGGGGGATTATTCACCCCTCCACTTT.

The chain is built from TRBV19 and TRBJ2-5, with 12 nucleotides matching TRBD2. Germline CDR1 and CDR2: LNHDA and SQIVND (reference sequence). V shed 5 bases, J shed 5 bases, and the junction held 6 bases outside the gene matches. This CDR3 has 15 residues. The CDR3 DNA reads TGTGCCAGTAGTCCGTGGACTAGCGGGAAGGAGACCCAGTACTTC. Its protein product is CASSPWTSGKETQYF.

In the case of this clonotype: This may stem from a read error, because a much larger clone lies one nucleotide away. The rearrangement links TRBV11-1 to TRBJ2-1; D remains unclear. This CDR3 has 12 amino acids. The germline V and J ends were trimmed by 5 bases and 8 bases, with 10 bases remaining between them. The germline CDR1 and CDR2 sequences are SGHAT and FQDESV (reference sequence). In DNA, the CDR3 is TGTGCCAGCAGCGCTAACCACGATGAGCAGTTCTTC. Protein product: CASSANHDEQFF.

This clonotype was seen repeatedly, ten times or more. This sequence joins TRBV27 and TRBJ2-7; either TRBD1 or TRBD2 may supply D (5 bases each). The CDR3 extends over 15 amino acids. Per germline, CDR1 MNHEY and CDR2 SMNVEV (reference sequence). Trimming shortened V by 7 bases and J by 0 bases, and 16 bases separated the two germline ends. The CDR3 nucleotides are TGTGCCAGCATCCCGTTTGGGACGGGCTCCTACGAGCAGTACTTC. Its protein is CASIPFGTGSYEQYF.